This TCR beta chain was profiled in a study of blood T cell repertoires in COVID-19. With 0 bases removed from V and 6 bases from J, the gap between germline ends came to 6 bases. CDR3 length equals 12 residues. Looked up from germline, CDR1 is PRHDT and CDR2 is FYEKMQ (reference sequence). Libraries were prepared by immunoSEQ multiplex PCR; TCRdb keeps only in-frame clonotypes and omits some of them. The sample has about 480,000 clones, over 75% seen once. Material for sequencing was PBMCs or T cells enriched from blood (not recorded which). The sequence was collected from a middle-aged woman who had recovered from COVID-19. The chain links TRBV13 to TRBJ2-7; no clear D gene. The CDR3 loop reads CASSLGGSEQYF. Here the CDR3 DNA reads TGTGCCAGCAGCTTAGGCGGGTCCGAGCAGTACTTC. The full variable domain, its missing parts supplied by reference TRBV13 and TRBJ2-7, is AAGVIQSPRHLIKEKRETATLKCYPIPRHDTVYWYQQGPGQDPQFLISFYEKMQSDKGSIPDRFSAQQFSDYHSELNMSSLELGDSALYFCASSLGGSEQYFGPGTRLTVT.